This TCR beta chain was sequenced for a study of T cells in localized non-small cell lung cancer. Study findings and constraints: The study linked higher blood T cell density to longer overall survival. There was higher T cell clonality in uninvolved adjacent lung than in tumor, and it was highest there. Heterogeneity stays possible, as sequencing covered only one tumor region.

Turning to this clone: What it recognizes is unknown.

Assay: immunoSEQ multiplex PCR; the TCRdb copy retains only in-frame clones and omits some. Of 30,000 to 45,000 clones detected, 80% to 90% appear once; the ten largest clones hold 2.7%. Trimming cost V 2 bases and J 1 base, with 12 bases left between them. From germline, CDR1 is MDHEN and CDR2 SYDVKM. CDR3 size: 15 residues. This sequence was found in a woman between 40 and 69 years old with stage I lung adenocarcinoma. The chain recombines TRBV28 with TRBJ2-7, with unresolved D. The input for sequencing was peripheral blood, taken before any cancer treatment. CDR3 in amino acids: CASSLRFTQSYEQYF. In DNA, the CDR3 is TGTGCCAGCAGTTTACGGTTTACCCAATCCTACGAGCAGTACTTC.